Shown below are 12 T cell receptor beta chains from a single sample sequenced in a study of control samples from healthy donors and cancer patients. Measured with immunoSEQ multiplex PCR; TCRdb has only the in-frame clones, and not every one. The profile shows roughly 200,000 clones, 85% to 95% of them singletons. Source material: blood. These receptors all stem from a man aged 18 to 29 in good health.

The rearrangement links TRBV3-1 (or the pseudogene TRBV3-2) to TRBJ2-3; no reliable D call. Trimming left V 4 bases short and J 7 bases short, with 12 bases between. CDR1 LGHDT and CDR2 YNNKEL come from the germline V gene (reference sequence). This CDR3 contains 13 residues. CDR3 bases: TGTGCCAGCAGCCTAGGTGTTGGGAATACGCAGTATTTT. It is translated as CASSLGVGNTQYF.

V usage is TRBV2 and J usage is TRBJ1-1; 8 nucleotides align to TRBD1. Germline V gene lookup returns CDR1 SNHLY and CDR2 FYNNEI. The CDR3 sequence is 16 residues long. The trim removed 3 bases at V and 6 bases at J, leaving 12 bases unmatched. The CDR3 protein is CASSEGWTGNLAEAFF. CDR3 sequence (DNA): TGTGCCAGCAGTGAGGGCTGGACAGGGAATTTGGCTGAAGCTTTCTTT.

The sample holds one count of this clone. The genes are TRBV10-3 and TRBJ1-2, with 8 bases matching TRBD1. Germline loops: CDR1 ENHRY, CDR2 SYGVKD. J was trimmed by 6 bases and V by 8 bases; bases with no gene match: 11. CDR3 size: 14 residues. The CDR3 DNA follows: TGTGCCATCGGAGTCCAGGCAGGGGGCGATGGCTACACCTTC. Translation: CAIGVQAGGDGYTF.

The CDR3 DNA reads as TGTGCCAGCAGTGAAGCCCAACCTATTACAGGGCCGGGCTACACCTTC. Residues: CASSEAQPITGPGYTF. V usage is TRBV2 and J usage is TRBJ1-2; a possible D gene is TRBD1 (6 bases). CDR1 and CDR2 from the germline V gene are SNHLY and FYNNEI. This CDR3 has 16 residues. V lost 0 bases and J 8 bases, leaving 19 bases between the germline ends.

As DNA, the CDR3 is TGTGCCAGTAGTTACAGACGCGGCTACACCTTC. It is translated as CASSYRRGYTF. This chain uses TRBV19 with TRBJ1-2; D remains unclear. The V gene's germline CDR1 is LNHDA and CDR2 SQIVND (reference sequence). The V end was cut by 5 bases, the J end by 8 bases, with 9 bases between. The CDR3 is 11 residues long.

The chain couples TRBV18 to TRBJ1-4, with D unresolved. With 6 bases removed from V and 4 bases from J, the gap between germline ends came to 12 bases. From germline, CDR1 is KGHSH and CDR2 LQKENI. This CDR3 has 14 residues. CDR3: CASSAYGDNEKLFF. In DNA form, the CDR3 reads TGTGCCAGCTCCGCCTACGGGGATAATGAAAAACTGTTTTTT.

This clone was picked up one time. In DNA, the CDR3 is TGTGCCAGCAGACAGGGGGAAGTGAAACTGTTTTTT. Translation gives CASRQGEVKLFF. V usage is TRBV6-5 and J usage is TRBJ1-4; 8 bases match TRBD1. The CDR3 loop spans 12 amino acids. V was pared by 6 bases and J by 11 bases, with 5 bases of the junction left unmatched. Germline assignment: CDR1 MNHEY and CDR2 SVGAGI.

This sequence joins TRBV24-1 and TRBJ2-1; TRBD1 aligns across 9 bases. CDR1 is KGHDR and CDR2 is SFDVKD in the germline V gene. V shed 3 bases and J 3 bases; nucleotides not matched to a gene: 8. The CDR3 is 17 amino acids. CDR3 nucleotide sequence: TGTGCCACCAGTGATACCTGGACAGGGGACCTCTACAATGAGCAGTTCTTC. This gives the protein CATSDTWTGDLYNEQFF.

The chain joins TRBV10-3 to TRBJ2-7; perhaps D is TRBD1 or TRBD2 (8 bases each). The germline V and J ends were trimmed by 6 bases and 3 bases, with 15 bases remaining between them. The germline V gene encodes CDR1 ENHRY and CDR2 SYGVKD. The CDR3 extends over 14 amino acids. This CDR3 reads CAISGGGQVYEQYF. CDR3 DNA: TGTGCCATCAGCGGGGGGGGACAGGTCTACGAGCAGTACTTC.

CDR3 sequence (DNA): TGTGCCAGCAGCCACGATGGCGGATATTCACCCCTCCACTTT. This sequence encodes CASSHDGGYSPLHF. The chain links TRBV3-1 (or the pseudogene TRBV3-2) to TRBJ1-6; D is uncertain. Germline CDR1 reads LGHDT; CDR2 reads YNNKEL (reference sequence). Trimming pared 3 bases from V and 8 bases from J, leaving 11 bases between. The CDR3 consists of 14 residues.

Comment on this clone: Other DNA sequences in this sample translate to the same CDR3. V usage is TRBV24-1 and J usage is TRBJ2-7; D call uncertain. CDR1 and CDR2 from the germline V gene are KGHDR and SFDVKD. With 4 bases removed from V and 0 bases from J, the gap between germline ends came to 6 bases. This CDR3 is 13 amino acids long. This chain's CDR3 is CATSDPSSYEQYF. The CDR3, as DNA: TGTGCCACCAGTGACCCAAGCTCCTACGAGCAGTACTTC.

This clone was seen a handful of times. CDR3 DNA sequence: TGTGCCAGCAGCCCATTCGGACAGGGGGAGTCCTACGAGCAGTACTTC. Translating gives CASSPFGQGESYEQYF. The chain recombines TRBV4-2 with TRBJ2-7; 10 bases are a match to TRBD1. Trimming took 4 bases from V and 1 from J; bases not matched to a gene: 7. Germline V CDR1 and CDR2: LGHNA, YNFKEQ. The CDR3 has 16 amino acids.